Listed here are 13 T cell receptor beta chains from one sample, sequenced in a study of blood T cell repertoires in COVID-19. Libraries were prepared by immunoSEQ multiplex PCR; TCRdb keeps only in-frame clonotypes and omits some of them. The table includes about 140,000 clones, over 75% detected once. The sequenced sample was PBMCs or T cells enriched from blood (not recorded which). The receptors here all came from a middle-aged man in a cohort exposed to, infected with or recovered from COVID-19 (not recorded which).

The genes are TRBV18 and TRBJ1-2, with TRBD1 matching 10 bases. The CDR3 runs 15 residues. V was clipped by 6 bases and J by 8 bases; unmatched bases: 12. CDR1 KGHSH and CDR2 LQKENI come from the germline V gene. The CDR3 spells CASSGGQGDLYGYTF. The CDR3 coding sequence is TGTGCCAGCTCGGGCGGACAGGGGGACCTCTACGGCTACACCTTC.

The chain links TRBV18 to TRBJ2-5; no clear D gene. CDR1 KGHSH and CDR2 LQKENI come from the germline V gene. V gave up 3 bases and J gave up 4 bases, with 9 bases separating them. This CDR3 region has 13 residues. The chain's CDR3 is CASSPLSLETQYF. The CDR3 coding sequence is TGTGCCAGCTCACCCCTATCTTTAGAGACCCAGTACTTC.

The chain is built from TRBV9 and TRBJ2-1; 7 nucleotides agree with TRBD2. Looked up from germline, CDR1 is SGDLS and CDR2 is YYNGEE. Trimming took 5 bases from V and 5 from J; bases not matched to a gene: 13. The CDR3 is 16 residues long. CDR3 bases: TGTGCCAGCAGTTCAGGAGGACTAGTAATAGACAATGAGCAGTTCTTC. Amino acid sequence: CASSSGGLVIDNEQFF.

This chain's CDR3 is CASTLGLRGEQFF. CDR3 sequence (DNA): TGTGCCAGCACCCTAGGATTAAGGGGTGAGCAGTTCTTC. V is TRBV11-3 and J is TRBJ2-1; perhaps TRBD1 as D (5 bases). The CDR3 is 13 amino acids. V dropped 7 bases and J dropped 9 bases, with 16 bases sitting between them. The germline gives CDR1 SGHNT, CDR2 YENEEA. Full variable domain (remainder filled in from reference TRBV11-3 and TRBJ2-1): EAGVVQSPRYKIIEKKQPVAFWCNPISGHNTLYWYLQNLGQGPELLIRYENEEAVDDSQLPKDRFSAERLKGVDSTLKIQPAELGDSAVYLCASTLGLRGEQFFGPGTRLTVL.

The CDR3 coding sequence is TGTGCCAGCAGCTTAGTCGGCGGGCAGGGGGCCGAGCAGTACTTC. It specifies CASSLVGGQGAEQYF. The genes are TRBV11-2 and TRBJ2-7; 8 bases line up with TRBD1. Germline-derived CDR1 and CDR2 are SGHAT and FQNNGV. This CDR3 comprises 15 residues. With 1 base clipped from V and 6 bases from J, the junction kept 8 bases outside the gene matches.

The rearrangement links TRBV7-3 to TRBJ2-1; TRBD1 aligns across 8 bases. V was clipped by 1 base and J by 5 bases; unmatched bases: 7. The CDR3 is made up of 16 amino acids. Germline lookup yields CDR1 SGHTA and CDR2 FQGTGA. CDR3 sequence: CASSLNSWTGNNEQFF. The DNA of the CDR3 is TGTGCCAGCAGCTTAAATTCCTGGACAGGGAACAATGAGCAGTTCTTC. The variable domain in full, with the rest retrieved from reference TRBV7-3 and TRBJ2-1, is GAGVSQTPSNKVTEKGKYVELRCDPISGHTALYWYRQSLGQGPEFLIYFQGTGAADDSGLPNDRFFAVRPEGSVSTLKIQRTERGDSAVYLCASSLNSWTGNNEQFFGPGTRLTVL.

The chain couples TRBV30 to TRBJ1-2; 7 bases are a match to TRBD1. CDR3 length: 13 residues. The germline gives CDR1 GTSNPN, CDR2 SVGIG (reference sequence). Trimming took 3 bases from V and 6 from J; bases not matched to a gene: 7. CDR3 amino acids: CAWRQGTGDGYTF. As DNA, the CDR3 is TGTGCCTGGAGACAGGGGACTGGGGATGGCTACACCTTC.

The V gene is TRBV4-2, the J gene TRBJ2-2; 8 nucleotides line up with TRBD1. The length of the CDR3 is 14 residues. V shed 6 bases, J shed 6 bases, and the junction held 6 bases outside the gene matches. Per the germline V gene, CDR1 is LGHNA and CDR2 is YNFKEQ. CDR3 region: CASRPTGEAGELFF. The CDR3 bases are TGTGCCAGCAGGCCGACAGGGGAGGCCGGGGAGCTGTTTTTT.

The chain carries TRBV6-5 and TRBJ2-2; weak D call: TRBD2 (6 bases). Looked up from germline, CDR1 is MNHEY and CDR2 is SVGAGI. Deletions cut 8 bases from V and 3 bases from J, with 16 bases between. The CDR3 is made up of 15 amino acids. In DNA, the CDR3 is TGTGCCAGCTCTAGAGGCGGGGCCTACACCGGGGAGCTGTTTTTT. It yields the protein CASSRGGAYTGELFF.

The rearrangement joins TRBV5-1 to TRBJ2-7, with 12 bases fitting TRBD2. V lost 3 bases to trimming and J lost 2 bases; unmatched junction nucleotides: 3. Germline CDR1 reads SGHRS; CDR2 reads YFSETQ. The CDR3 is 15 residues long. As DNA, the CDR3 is TGCGCCAGCAGCTGGGGGACTAGCGGGCCCTACGAGCAGTACTTC. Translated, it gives CASSWGTSGPYEQYF.

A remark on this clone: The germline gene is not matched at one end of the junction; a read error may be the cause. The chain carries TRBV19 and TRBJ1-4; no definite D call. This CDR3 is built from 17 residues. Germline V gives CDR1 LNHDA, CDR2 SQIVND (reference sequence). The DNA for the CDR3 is TGTGCCAGTAGTACCCATTATCTACTGGCAACTAATGAAAACCTGTTTTTT. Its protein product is CASSTHYLLATNENLFF.

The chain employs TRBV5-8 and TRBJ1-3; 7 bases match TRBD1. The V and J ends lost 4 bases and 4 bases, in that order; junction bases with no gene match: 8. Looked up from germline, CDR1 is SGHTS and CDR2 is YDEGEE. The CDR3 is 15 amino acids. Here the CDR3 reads CASSDRQGGGNTIYF. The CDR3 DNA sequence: TGTGCCAGCAGCGACCGACAGGGTGGAGGAAACACCATATATTTT. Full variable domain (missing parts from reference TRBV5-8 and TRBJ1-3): EAGVTQSPTHLIKTRGQQATLRCSPISGHTSVYWYQQALGLGLQFLLWYDEGEERNRGNFPPRFSGRQFPNYSSELNVNALELEDSALYLCASSDRQGGGNTIYFGEGSWLTVV.

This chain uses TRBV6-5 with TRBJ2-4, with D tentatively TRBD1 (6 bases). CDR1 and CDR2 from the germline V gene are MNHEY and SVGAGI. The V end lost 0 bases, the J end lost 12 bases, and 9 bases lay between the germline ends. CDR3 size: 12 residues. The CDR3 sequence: CASSYSEGHQYF. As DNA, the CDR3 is TGTGCCAGCAGTTACTCCGAGGGACATCAGTACTTC.